The 29 T cell receptor beta chains in this list originate from one sample, sequenced in a study of radiotherapy plus CTLA-4 blockade in lung cancer (dated by TCRdb to between 2018 and 2020). The library came from the immunoSEQ multiplex PCR assay. The table comes from immuneACCESS by way of TCRdb, which keeps in-frame sequences with V and J called. Part of the clones is missing from these tables; in studies checked, under half for an unresolved V gene and the rest for unknown reasons. This sample is represented by roughly 60,000 clones; roughly four fifths of them were singletons. The ten top clones hold 2.9% of the sample. The source was peripheral blood, collected from a patient treated with radiotherapy plus ipilimumab. The receptors here all came from a human donor with non-small cell lung cancer who had a complete response to radiotherapy plus ipilimumab.

This clone counts as medium-sized (0.01 to 0.1%). The chain carries TRBV18 and TRBJ2-2, with D maybe TRBD2 (6 bases). Between the trimmed V and J ends, which lost 3 bases and 4 bases, there was a span of 12 bases. Looked up from germline, CDR1 is KGHSH and CDR2 is LQKENI. CDR3 length: 15 amino acids. The CDR3 DNA reads as TGTGCCAGCTCACCCACACCGGAGGGCACCGGGGAGCTGTTTTTT. Translation gives CASSPTPEGTGELFF.

This rearrangement joins TRBV6-5 to TRBJ1-5; D is ambiguous. Germline CDR1 is MNHEY and CDR2 is SVGAGI. Trimming removed 5 bases at V and 0 bases at J, with 8 bases between. This CDR3 is built from 14 residues. The CDR3 DNA is TGTGCCAGCAGTCGGGGTGCTAGCAATCAGCCCCAGCATTTT. Translating it yields CASSRGASNQPQHF.

The V gene is TRBV7-2, the J gene TRBJ2-3, with D possibly matching TRBD1 (6 bases). In germline, CDR1 is SGHTA, CDR2 FQGNSA. With 5 bases removed from V and 2 bases from J, the gap between germline ends came to 14 bases. The CDR3 extends over 15 amino acids. The CDR3 reads CASSQQGIHTDTQYF. The DNA for the CDR3 is TGTGCCAGCAGCCAGCAGGGGATCCACACAGATACGCAGTATTTT.

This clone has a single count. The chain joins TRBV6-6 to TRBJ1-2; perhaps TRBD1 as D (6 bases). This CDR3 has 15 amino acids. V shed 3 bases and J shed 2 bases, with 13 bases lying between them. CDR1 is MNHNY, CDR2 SVGAGI, per germline (reference sequence). CDR3 DNA sequence: TGTGCCAGCAGTTATAGAACAGGGCTAAACTATGGCTACACCTTC. This codes for CASSYRTGLNYGYTF.

The chain has TRBV6-5 and TRBJ1-2; 8 bases agree with TRBD1. J gave up 6 bases and V 7 bases, and 4 bases lay outside the gene matches. The CDR3 covers 12 residues. The germline CDR1 and CDR2 sequences are MNHEY and SVGAGI. In nucleotides, the CDR3 is TGTGCCAGCACCAGGACAGGGAATGGCTACACCTTC. This translates into CASTRTGNGYTF.

The J gene is TRBJ2-3, the V gene TRBV9; D might be TRBD1 (6 bases). CDR3 length equals 19 residues. Trimming left V 0 bases short and J 0 bases short, with 20 bases between. From germline, CDR1 is SGDLS and CDR2 YYNGEE. Written as DNA, the CDR3 is TGTGCCAGCAGCGTAGCGCCTCAGGGGAGTGCAACTAGCACAGATACGCAGTATTTT. This gives the protein CASSVAPQGSATSTDTQYF.

This sequence joins TRBV5-1 and TRBJ2-3, with 9 bases aligning to TRBD1. This CDR3 spans 17 amino acids. J lost 1 base, V lost 1 base, and 7 bases had no gene match. Germline loops: CDR1 SGHRS, CDR2 YFSETQ. In DNA, the CDR3 is TGCGCCAGCAGCTTGACGCCGACAGGGGGGGGCACAGATACGCAGTATTTT. Translation: CASSLTPTGGGTDTQYF. Together with reference TRBV5-1 and TRBJ2-3, the CDR3 gives the full variable domain: KAGVTQTPRYLIKTRGQQVTLSCSPISGHRSVSWYQQTPGQGLQFLFEYFSETQRNKGNFPGRFSGRQFSNSRSEMNVSTLELGDSALYLCASSLTPTGGGTDTQYFGPGTRLTVL.

This sequence joins TRBV5-5 and TRBJ1-4; a weak D match, TRBD1 (6 bases). Germline CDR1 is SGHKS and CDR2 is YYEKEE (reference sequence). The germline V and J ends were trimmed by 0 bases and 0 bases, with 15 bases remaining between them. This CDR3 is 18 amino acids long. The CDR3 is CASSLALDSLATNEKLFF. The CDR3 DNA reads TGTGCCAGCAGCTTGGCCCTGGACAGCCTAGCAACTAATGAAAAACTGTTTTTT.

The chain combines TRBV5-8 with TRBJ1-4, with D unclear. This CDR3 spans 15 amino acids. Germline CDR1 SGHTS, CDR2 YDEGEE. V shed 0 bases and J shed 3 bases, with 9 bases lying between them. Written as DNA, the CDR3 is TGTGCCAGCAGCTTGGGGAGGACCCCTAATGAAAAACTGTTTTTT. This translates into CASSLGRTPNEKLFF.

The rearrangement uses TRBV7-9 and TRBJ2-7; TRBD1 might be the D (6 bases). Germline CDR1 SEHNR, CDR2 FQNEAQ (reference sequence). The length of the CDR3 is 14 residues. The germline V and J ends were trimmed by 2 bases and 0 bases, with 8 bases remaining between them. CDR3 coding DNA: TGTGCCAGCAGCTTAACAGGGAGCTCCTACGAGCAGTACTTC. Translated: CASSLTGSSYEQYF.

In this sample, this clone turned up a few times. The rearrangement uses TRBV27 and TRBJ2-3; a possible D gene is TRBD2 (5 bases). CDR1 and CDR2 from the germline V gene are MNHEY and SMNVEV (reference sequence). This CDR3 contains 15 residues. The ends were cut back, 2 bases at V and 3 bases at J, with 12 bases in the middle. CDR3 loop: CASSLGRGVTDTQYF. The DNA of the CDR3 is TGTGCCAGCAGTTTAGGACGGGGTGTTACAGATACGCAGTATTTT.

This sequence joins TRBV11-3 and TRBJ2-3, with no clear D. V was cut by 1 base and J by 0 bases, with 2 bases left in between. This CDR3 region has 13 residues. The germline gives CDR1 SGHNT, CDR2 YENEEA. CDR3: CASSLASTDTQYF. The CDR3 DNA reads as TGTGCCAGCAGCTTAGCTAGCACAGATACGCAGTATTTT. Filled out from reference TRBV11-3 and TRBJ2-3, the complete variable domain reads EAGVVQSPRYKIIEKKQPVAFWCNPISGHNTLYWYLQNLGQGPELLIRYENEEAVDDSQLPKDRFSAERLKGVDSTLKIQPAELGDSAVYLCASSLASTDTQYFGPGTRLTVL.

The chain has TRBV4-3 and TRBJ1-2; no reliable D call. The germline V gene has CDR1 LGHNA and CDR2 YSLEER. V lost 0 bases to trimming and J lost 2 bases, with 10 bases between them. CDR3 length equals 15 residues. CDR3 protein: CASSQEDEGNYGYTF. The CDR3 DNA reads TGCGCCAGCAGCCAAGAGGACGAGGGAAACTATGGCTACACCTTC.

This clone appeared once. The chain recombines TRBV19 with TRBJ2-7; 9 bases agree with TRBD1. CDR1 LNHDA and CDR2 SQIVND come from the germline V gene (reference sequence). The CDR3 runs 17 residues. With V trimmed by 5 bases and J by 1 base, 12 bases remained unmatched. CDR3 DNA sequence: TGTGCCAGTAGTTTAAGATCAACCGGGACAGGGTCCTACGAGCAGTACTTC. It codes for CASSLRSTGTGSYEQYF.

In this sample, this clone turned up once. The gene calls are TRBV2 and TRBJ2-5; 9 bases line up with TRBD2. The CDR3 is 14 amino acids. CDR1 is SNHLY, CDR2 FYNNEI, per germline. With 6 bases clipped from V and 7 bases from J, the junction kept 9 bases outside the gene matches. The DNA for the CDR3 is TGTGCCAGCAGCTTCGCGACTAGCGGAGGGACCCAGTACTTC. As protein: CASSFATSGGTQYF.

In DNA, the CDR3 is TGTGCCAGCAGTTATTCCGCCGGGGGGGCCTACACCTTC. Its translation is CASSYSAGGAYTF. J is TRBJ1-2 and V is TRBV6-5; D possibly corresponds to TRBD1 (6 bases). CDR3 size: 13 residues. Trimming cost V 3 bases and J 10 bases, with 15 bases left between them. Germline CDR1 MNHEY, CDR2 SVGAGI.

The genes are TRBV5-1 and TRBJ2-2, with TRBD2 matching 13 bases. Per germline, CDR1 SGHRS and CDR2 YFSETQ. The CDR3 length is 18 residues. Unmatched junction bases numbered 11, after V lost 4 bases and J lost 5 bases. The CDR3 coding sequence is TGCGCCAGCAGCCCGAGGACTAGCGGGGGAATTAGGACCGGGGAGCTGTTTTTT. It specifies CASSPRTSGGIRTGELFF.

The chain has TRBV25-1 and TRBJ1-2; tentative D call: TRBD1 (5 bases). Germline V CDR1 and CDR2: MGHDK, SYGVNS. The V and J ends lost 2 bases and 7 bases respectively, with 8 bases between them. The CDR3 length is 12 residues. The CDR3 DNA follows: TGTGCCAGCAGTGAACAGGGTCGTGGCTACACCTTC. It is translated as CASSEQGRGYTF.

CDR3 in DNA: TGTGCCAGCAGCTATGGACTAGCGGTCTACAATGAGCAGTTCTTC. Translation: CASSYGLAVYNEQFF. V usage is TRBV11-2 and J usage is TRBJ2-1, with 10 bases fitting TRBD2. CDR3 length: 15 residues. V was clipped by 4 bases and J by 3 bases; unmatched bases: 3. Germline V gene lookup returns CDR1 SGHAT and CDR2 FQNNGV. Full variable domain (outside the CDR3, taken from reference TRBV11-2 and TRBJ2-1): EAGVAQSPRYKIIEKRQSVAFWCNPISGHATLYWYQQILGQGPKLLIQFQNNGVVDDSQLPKDRFSAERLKGVDSTLKIQPAKLEDSAVYLCASSYGLAVYNEQFFGPGTRLTVL.

This clone was detected a few times. V usage is TRBV7-9 and J usage is TRBJ1-1; no clear D gene. The germline V gene has CDR1 SEHNR and CDR2 FQNEAQ (reference sequence). The V gene lost 5 bases and the J gene lost 0 bases, with 10 bases spanning the gap. This CDR3 region has 14 residues. The CDR3 coding sequence is TGTGCCAGCAGCCCGATACAAATGAACACTGAAGCTTTCTTT. It specifies CASSPIQMNTEAFF.

The chain joins TRBV29-1 to TRBJ2-3; the D gene is possibly TRBD1 (5 bases). CDR1 and CDR2 from the germline V gene are SQVTM and ANQGSEA. Between the trimmed V and J ends, which lost 0 bases and 2 bases, there was a span of 15 bases. The CDR3 has 16 residues. The CDR3: CSVEEGRESFTDTQYF. CDR3 bases: TGCAGCGTTGAAGAAGGCAGGGAAAGCTTCACAGATACGCAGTATTTT.

V and J are TRBV6-5 and TRBJ1-1; 9 positions match TRBD1. The length of the CDR3 is 12 residues. V gave up 8 bases and J gave up 7 bases; unmatched junction bases: 5. The germline V gene encodes CDR1 MNHEY and CDR2 SVGAGI. CDR3 DNA: TGTGCCAGCGGCCGACAGGGGGATGAAGCTTTCTTT. Translating it yields CASGRQGDEAFF.

The sample holds a few counts of this clone. J is TRBJ1-5 and V is TRBV7-2, with 12 bases that match TRBD1. V shed 5 bases and J 3 bases; nucleotides not matched to a gene: 11. Germline V gene lookup returns CDR1 SGHTA and CDR2 FQGNSA. The CDR3 is made up of 18 amino acids. This CDR3 is CASSPGTGGGWNNQPQHF. The CDR3, as DNA: TGTGCCAGCAGCCCTGGGACAGGGGGCGGGTGGAACAATCAGCCCCAGCATTTT.

This CDR3 is CAWSVGGTERETQYF. The CDR3 nucleotides are TGTGCCTGGAGTGTAGGGGGAACCGAGAGAGAGACCCAGTACTTC. This chain uses TRBV30 with TRBJ2-5, with D perhaps TRBD1 (6 bases). CDR3 size: 15 residues. Trimming pared 0 bases from V and 4 bases from J, leaving 15 bases between. The germline CDR1 and CDR2 sequences are GTSNPN and SVGIG (reference sequence).

The chain joins TRBV28 to TRBJ2-1, with a tentative D call TRBD1 (6 bases). Germline CDR1 and CDR2: MDHEN and SYDVKM. Trimming cost V 6 bases and J 5 bases, with 17 bases left between them. The CDR3 totals 15 residues. CDR3 protein: CASSPGTNYNNEQFF. DNA for the CDR3: TGTGCCAGCAGCCCCGGGACAAACTATAACAATGAGCAGTTCTTC.

This chain uses TRBV2 with TRBJ2-4; 9 nucleotides agree with TRBD2. The V and J ends lost 4 bases and 0 bases, in that order; junction bases with no gene match: 7. CDR1 and CDR2 from the germline V gene are SNHLY and FYNNEI. The length of the CDR3 is 17 residues. Here the CDR3 DNA reads TGTGCCAGCAGTGTTAGCGGGGGACCATTAGCCAAAAACATTCAGTACTTC. Amino acids: CASSVSGGPLAKNIQYF.

V gene TRBV19 combines with J gene TRBJ1-2; D is ambiguous. Germline V gene sequence: CDR1 LNHDA, CDR2 SQIVND (reference sequence). Trimming shortened V by 7 bases and J by 8 bases, and 8 bases separated the two germline ends. CDR3 length: 10 residues. DNA for the CDR3: TGTGCCAGTAAGGACTCGGGCTACACCTTC. Its translation: CASKDSGYTF.

This sequence joins TRBV30 and TRBJ2-3, with 10 nucleotides matching TRBD2. J was trimmed by 5 bases and V by 5 bases; bases with no gene match: 10. The length of the CDR3 is 15 residues. Germline lookup yields CDR1 GTSNPN and CDR2 SVGIG (reference sequence). CDR3 nucleotides: TGTGCCTGGGAACCGCTAGCGGGAGAGGGAGATACGCAGTATTTT. It codes for CAWEPLAGEGDTQYF.

Of note for this clone: Germline and junction disagree at one end, which may indicate a read error. The chain is built from TRBV7-9 and TRBJ2-7; no reliable D call. CDR3 length equals 12 residues. Looked up from germline, CDR1 is SEHNR and CDR2 is FQNEAQ (reference sequence). The CDR3 DNA reads TGTGCCAGCAGCCGTGGTTCCTACGGGCAGTACTTC. Translating it yields CASSRGSYGQYF.